Sequencing of this T cell receptor (beta chain) was carried out in a study of long-term antiretroviral therapy in people with HIV. Overall study results and limits: In the period from about 2004 to 2017, blood was collected, possibly under older ART regimens. Whichever time point was examined, clones expanded before ART dominated the repertoire. Diversity increased after ART yet remained lower than in transplant donor controls.

The assay, immunoSEQ v3.0, was run at survey level. Here immunoSEQ multiplex PCR was the method, and the copy in TCRdb shows in-frame clones only, minus some. Among tens of thousands of clones listed, 65% to 90% were seen once. The V gene lost 2 bases and the J gene lost 4 bases, with 14 bases spanning the gap. The CDR3 covers 16 residues. Germline lookup yields CDR1 MNHNS and CDR2 SASEGT. A word on this clone: Its target is not known.

This chain uses TRBV6-1 with TRBJ2-2; D may be TRBD2 (6 bases). Sequences were derived from unsorted PBMCs, sampled 0.1 years before starting antiretroviral therapy. The source is a man aged 18 to 30 with HIV. CDR3 in DNA: TGTGCCAGCAGTGAAACGCCGGGACTTCTCACCGGGGAGCTGTTTTTT. Its protein is CASSETPGLLTGELFF.